Detailed here is one T cell receptor (beta chain). No antigen is known for it. Assay used: immunoSEQ multiplex PCR; TCRdb lists only in-frame clones, some missing. The sample gives 95,000 to 110,000 clones, more than 80% of which show up once; roughly 7% is in the top ten. The entry originates in a study of T cell responses to AZD1222 COVID-19 vaccine. General study points: Only after the peak T cell response were repertoires sampled. Spike-specific TCR breadth and depth both grew after two AZD1222 doses. As reported, nearly half of all spike-specific TCRs target variant regions that are unmutated. Females made up more of the donors, who were largely white British, and clonal diversity may have come out too low.

Germline V gene lookup returns CDR1 SEHNR and CDR2 FQNEAQ (reference sequence). Trimming cost V 5 bases and J 4 bases; bases outside gene matches: 8. This CDR3 spans 16 amino acids. The chain joins TRBV7-9 to TRBJ2-2; 9 positions agree with TRBD1. The TCR was taken from an adult in good health. Source: peripheral blood, taken on day 0 of AZD1222 vaccination. In nucleotides, the CDR3 is TGTGCCAGCAGCGAACCGGGACAGGGACCCACCGGGGAGCTGTTTTTT. Residues: CASSEPGQGPTGELFF.